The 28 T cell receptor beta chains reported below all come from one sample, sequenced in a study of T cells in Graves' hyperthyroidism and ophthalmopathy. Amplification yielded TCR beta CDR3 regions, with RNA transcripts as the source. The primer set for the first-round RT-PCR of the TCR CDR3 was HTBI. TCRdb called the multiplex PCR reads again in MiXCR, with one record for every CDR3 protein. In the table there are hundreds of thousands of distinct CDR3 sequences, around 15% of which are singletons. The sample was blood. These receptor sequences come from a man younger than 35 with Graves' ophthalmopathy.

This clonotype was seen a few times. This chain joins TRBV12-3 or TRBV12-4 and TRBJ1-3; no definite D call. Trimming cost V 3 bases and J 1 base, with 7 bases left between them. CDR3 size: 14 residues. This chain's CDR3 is CASSFEISGNTIYF. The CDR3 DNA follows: TGTGCCAGCAGTTTCGAGATTTCTGGAAACACCATATATTTT.

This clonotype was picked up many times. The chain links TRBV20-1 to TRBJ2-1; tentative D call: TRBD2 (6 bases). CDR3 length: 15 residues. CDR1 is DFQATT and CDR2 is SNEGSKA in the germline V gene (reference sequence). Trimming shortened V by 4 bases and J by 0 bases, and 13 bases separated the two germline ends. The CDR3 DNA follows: TGCAGTGCTACCCCCGGGAGCCTCTCCTACAATGAGCAGTTCTTC. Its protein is CSATPGSLSYNEQFF.

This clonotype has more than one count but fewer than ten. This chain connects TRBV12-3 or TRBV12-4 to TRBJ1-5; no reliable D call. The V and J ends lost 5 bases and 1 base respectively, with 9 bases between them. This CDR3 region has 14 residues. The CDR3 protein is CASSTPGSNQPQHF. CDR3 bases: TGTGCCAGCAGTACCCCGGGGAGCAATCAGCCCCAGCATTTT.

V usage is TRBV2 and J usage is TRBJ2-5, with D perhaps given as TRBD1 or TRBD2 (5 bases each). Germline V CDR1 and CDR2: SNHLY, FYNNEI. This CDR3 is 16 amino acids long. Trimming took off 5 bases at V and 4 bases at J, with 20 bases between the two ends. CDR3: CASSTRGDRERETQYF. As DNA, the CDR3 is TGTGCCAGCAGTACAAGAGGGGATAGGGAGAGAGAGACCCAGTACTTC.

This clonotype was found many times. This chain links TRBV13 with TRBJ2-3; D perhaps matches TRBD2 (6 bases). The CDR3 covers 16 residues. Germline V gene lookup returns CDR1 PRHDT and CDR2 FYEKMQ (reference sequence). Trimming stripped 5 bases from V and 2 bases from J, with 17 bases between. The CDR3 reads CASSPGTSPDTDTQYF. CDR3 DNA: TGTGCCAGCAGCCCCGGGACTTCACCCGACACAGATACGCAGTATTTT.

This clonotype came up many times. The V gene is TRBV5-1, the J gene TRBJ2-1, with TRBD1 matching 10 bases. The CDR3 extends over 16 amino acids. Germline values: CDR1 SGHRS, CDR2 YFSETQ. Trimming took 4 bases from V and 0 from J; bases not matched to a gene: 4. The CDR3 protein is CASSPGQGSSYNEQFF. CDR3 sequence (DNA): TGCGCCAGCAGCCCGGGACAGGGGAGCTCCTACAATGAGCAGTTCTTC.

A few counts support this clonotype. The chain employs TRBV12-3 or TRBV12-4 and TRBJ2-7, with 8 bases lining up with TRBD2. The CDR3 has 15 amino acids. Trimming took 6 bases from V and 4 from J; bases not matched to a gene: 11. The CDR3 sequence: CASSAPRAGVYEQYF. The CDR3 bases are TGTGCCAGCAGCGCCCCTAGAGCGGGGGTATACGAGCAGTACTTC.

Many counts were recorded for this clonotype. The DNA of the CDR3 is TGTGCCAGCAGTTTCGGGACAGGGGAGAGGGAGCAGTACTTC. Amino acids: CASSFGTGEREQYF. V and J are TRBV27 and TRBJ2-7; 10 positions match TRBD1. Germline trimming cut 3 bases from V and 7 bases from J; bases unmatched to any gene: 6. Germline V gene sequence: CDR1 MNHEY, CDR2 SMNVEV (reference sequence). The CDR3 totals 14 residues.

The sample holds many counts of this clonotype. CDR3 protein: CASSESGDTQYF. The CDR3 DNA follows: TGCGCCAGCAGTGAGTCGGGAGATACGCAGTATTTT. The chain uses TRBV10-1 and TRBJ2-3; D is ambiguous. V gave up 0 bases and J gave up 5 bases, with 3 bases separating them. The CDR3 runs 12 residues. Germline CDR1 and CDR2: WNHNN and SYGVQD (reference sequence).

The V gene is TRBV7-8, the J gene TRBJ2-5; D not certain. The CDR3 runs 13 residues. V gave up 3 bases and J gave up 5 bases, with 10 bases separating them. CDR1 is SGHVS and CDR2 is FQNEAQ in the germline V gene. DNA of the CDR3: TGTGCCAGCAGCTTCTCTACATGGGAGACCCAGTACTTC. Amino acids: CASSFSTWETQYF.

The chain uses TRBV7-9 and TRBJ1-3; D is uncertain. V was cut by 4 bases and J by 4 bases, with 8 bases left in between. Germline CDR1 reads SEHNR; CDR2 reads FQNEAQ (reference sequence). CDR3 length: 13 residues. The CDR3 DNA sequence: TGTGCCAGCAGCTCAGATGGGGGAAACACCATATATTTT. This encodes CASSSDGGNTIYF.

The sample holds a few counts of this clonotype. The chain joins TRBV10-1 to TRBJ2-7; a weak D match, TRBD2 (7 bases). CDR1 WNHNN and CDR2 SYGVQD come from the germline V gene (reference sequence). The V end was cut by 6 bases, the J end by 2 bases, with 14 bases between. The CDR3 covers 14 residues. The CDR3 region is CASSPGGDPYEQYF. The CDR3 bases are TGCGCCAGCAGCCCGGGGGGCGATCCCTACGAGCAGTACTTC.

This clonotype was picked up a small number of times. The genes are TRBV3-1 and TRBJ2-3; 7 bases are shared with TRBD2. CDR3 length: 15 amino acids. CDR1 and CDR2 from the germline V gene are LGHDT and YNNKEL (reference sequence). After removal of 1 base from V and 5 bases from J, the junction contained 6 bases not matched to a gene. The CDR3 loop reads CASSQVGGSIDTQYF. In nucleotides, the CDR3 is TGTGCCAGCAGCCAAGTGGGCGGGAGTATAGATACGCAGTATTTT.

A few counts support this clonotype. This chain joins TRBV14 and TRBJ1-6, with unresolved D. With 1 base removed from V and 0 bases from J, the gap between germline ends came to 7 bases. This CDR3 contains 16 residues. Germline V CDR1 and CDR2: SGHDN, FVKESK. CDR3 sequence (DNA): TGTGCCAGCAGCCAAGTTGGGAGCTCCTATAATTCACCCCTCCACTTT. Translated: CASSQVGSSYNSPLHF. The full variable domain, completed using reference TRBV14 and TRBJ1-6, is EAGVTQFPSHSVIEKGQTVTLRCDPISGHDNLYWYRRVMGKEIKFLLHFVKESKQDESGMPNNRFLAERTGGTYSTLKVQPAELEDSGVYFCASSQVGSSYNSPLHFGNGTRLTVT.

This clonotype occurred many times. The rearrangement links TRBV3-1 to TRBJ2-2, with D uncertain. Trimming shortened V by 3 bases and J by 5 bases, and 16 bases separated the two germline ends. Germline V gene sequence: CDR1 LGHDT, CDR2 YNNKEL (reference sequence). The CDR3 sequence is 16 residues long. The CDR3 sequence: CASSHSRPWGTGELFF. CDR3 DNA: TGTGCCAGCAGCCACTCACGTCCTTGGGGAACCGGGGAGCTGTTTTTT.

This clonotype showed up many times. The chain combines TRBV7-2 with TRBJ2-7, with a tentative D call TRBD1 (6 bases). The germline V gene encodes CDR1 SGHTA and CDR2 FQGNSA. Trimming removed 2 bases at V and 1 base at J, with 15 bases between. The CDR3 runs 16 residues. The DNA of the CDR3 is TGTGCCAGCAGCTTATCCCCCACAGGGCCGTCCTACGAGCAGTACTTC. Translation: CASSLSPTGPSYEQYF. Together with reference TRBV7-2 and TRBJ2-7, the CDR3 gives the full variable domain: GAGVSQSPSNKVTEKGKDVELRCDPISGHTALYWYRQSLGQGLEFLIYFQGNSAPDKSGLPSDRFSAERTGGSVSTLTIQRTQQEDSAVYLCASSLSPTGPSYEQYFGPGTRLTVT.

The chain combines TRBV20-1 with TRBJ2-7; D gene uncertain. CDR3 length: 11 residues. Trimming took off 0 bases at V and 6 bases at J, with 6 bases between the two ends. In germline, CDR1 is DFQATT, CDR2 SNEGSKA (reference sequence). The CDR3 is CSARDGLEQYF. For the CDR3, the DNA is TGCAGTGCTAGAGACGGGCTCGAGCAGTACTTC.

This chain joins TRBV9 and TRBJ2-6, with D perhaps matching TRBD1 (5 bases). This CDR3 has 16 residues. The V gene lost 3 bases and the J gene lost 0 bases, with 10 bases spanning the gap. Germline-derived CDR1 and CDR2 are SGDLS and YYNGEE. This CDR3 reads CASSAPRDSGANVLTF. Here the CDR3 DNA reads TGTGCCAGCAGCGCCCCCAGGGACTCTGGGGCCAACGTCCTGACTTTC.

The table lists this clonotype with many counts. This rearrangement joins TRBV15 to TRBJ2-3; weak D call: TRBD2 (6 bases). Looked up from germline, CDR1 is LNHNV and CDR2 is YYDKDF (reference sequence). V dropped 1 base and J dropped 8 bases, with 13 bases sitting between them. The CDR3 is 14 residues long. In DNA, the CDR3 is TGTGCCACCAGCAGAGGGCGCCAGGGAGGTACGCAGTATTTT. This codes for CATSRGRQGGTQYF.

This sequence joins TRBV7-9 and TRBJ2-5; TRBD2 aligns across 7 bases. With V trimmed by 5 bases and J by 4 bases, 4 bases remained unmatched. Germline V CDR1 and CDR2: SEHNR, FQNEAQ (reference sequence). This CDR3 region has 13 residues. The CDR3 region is CASSPIAGETQYF. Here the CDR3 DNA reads TGTGCCAGCAGCCCGATAGCGGGAGAGACCCAGTACTTC.

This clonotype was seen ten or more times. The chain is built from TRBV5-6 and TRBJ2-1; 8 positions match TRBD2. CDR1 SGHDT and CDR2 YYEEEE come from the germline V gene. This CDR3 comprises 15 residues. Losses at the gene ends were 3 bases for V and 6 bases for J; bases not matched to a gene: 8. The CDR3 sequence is CASSYLAGGANEQFF. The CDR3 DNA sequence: TGTGCCAGCAGCTACCTAGCCGGGGGGGCCAATGAGCAGTTCTTC. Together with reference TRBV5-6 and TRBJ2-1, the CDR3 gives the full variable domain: DAGVTQSPTHLIKTRGQQVTLRCSPKSGHDTVSWYQQALGQGPQFIFQYYEEEERQRGNFPDRFSGHQFPNYSSELNVNALLLGDSALYLCASSYLAGGANEQFFGPGTRLTVL.

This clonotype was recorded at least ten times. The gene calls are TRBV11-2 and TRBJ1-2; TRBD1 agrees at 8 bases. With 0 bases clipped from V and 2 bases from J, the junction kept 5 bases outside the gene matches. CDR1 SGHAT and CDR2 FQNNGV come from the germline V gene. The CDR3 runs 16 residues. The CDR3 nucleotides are TGTGCCAGCAGCTTAGATAGGACAGGGAAGAACTATGGCTACACCTTC. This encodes CASSLDRTGKNYGYTF. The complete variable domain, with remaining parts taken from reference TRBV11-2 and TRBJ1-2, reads EAGVAQSPRYKIIEKRQSVAFWCNPISGHATLYWYQQILGQGPKLLIQFQNNGVVDDSQLPKDRFSAERLKGVDSTLKIQPAKLEDSAVYLCASSLDRTGKNYGYTFGSGTRLTVV.

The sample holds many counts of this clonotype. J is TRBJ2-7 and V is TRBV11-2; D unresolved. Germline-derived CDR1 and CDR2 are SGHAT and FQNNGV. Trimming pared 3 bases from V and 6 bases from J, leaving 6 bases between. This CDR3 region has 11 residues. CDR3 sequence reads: CASSFSSEQYF. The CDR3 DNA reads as TGTGCCAGCAGCTTTTCTAGCGAGCAGTACTTC.

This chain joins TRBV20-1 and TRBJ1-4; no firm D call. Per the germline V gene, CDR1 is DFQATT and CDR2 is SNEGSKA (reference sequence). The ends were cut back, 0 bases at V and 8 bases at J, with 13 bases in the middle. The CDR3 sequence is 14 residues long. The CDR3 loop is CSARDPGNWEKLFF. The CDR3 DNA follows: TGCAGTGCTAGAGATCCCGGGAATTGGGAAAAACTGTTTTTT.

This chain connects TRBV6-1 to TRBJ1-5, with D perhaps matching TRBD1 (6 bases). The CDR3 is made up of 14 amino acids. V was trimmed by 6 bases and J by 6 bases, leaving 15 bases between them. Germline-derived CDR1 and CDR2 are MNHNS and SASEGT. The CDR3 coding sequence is TGTGCCAGCAGACCCGGACAGCAGGGTCAGCCCCAGCATTTT. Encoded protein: CASRPGQQGQPQHF.

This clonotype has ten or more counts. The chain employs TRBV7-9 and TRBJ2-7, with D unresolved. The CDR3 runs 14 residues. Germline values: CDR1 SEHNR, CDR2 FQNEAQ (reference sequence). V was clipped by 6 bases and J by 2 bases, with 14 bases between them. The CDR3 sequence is CASRRKDGTYEQYF. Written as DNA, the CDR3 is TGTGCCAGCAGACGAAAGGACGGAACCTACGAGCAGTACTTC.

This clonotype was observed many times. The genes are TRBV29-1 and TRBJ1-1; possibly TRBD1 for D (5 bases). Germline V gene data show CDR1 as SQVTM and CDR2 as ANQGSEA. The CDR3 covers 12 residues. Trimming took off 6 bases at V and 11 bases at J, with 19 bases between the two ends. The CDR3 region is CSVTRTGAGAFF. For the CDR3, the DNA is TGCAGCGTGACTCGGACCGGGGCCGGCGCTTTCTTT. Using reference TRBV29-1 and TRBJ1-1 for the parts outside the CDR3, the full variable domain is SAVISQKPSRDICQRGTSLTIQCQVDSQVTMMFWYRQQPGQSLTLIATANQGSEATYESGFVIDKFPISRPNLTFSTLTVSNMSPEDSSIYLCSVTRTGAGAFFGQGTRLTVV.

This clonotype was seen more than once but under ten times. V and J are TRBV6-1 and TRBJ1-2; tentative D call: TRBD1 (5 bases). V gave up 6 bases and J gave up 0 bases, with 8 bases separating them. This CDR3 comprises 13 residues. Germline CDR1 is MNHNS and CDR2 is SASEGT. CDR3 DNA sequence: TGTGCCAGCAGGGACATAGCTAACTATGGCTACACCTTC. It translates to CASRDIANYGYTF.